Listed here are 26 T cell receptor beta chains from one sample, sequenced in a study of PD-1 blockade in mismatch repair-deficient tumors. The method was immunoSEQ multiplex PCR; TCRdb's version includes in-frame clones alone and lacks a portion of them. The data contain around 40,000 clones, approximately 80% of them singletons. Sequenced material: PBMCs, taken 38 to 40 weeks after starting pembrolizumab. These receptors all stem from an adult with mismatch repair-deficient cancer.

The chain combines TRBV29-1 with TRBJ2-5; 7 bases agree with TRBD2. CDR1 is SQVTM, CDR2 ANQGSEA, per germline. CDR3 size: 13 residues. The V and J ends lost 6 bases and 3 bases, in that order; junction bases with no gene match: 7. CDR3 sequence reads: CSVLPGTKETQYF. CDR3 nucleotide sequence: TGCAGCGTCCTACCGGGGACTAAAGAGACCCAGTACTTC.

This clone was detected only once. The rearrangement links TRBV5-1 to TRBJ2-7; weak D call: TRBD1 (6 bases). The CDR3 extends over 15 amino acids. CDR1 and CDR2 from the germline V gene are SGHRS and YFSETQ. The V gene lost 4 bases and the J gene lost 3 bases, with 17 bases spanning the gap. CDR3 residues: CASSLDSFVGYEQYF. The CDR3 DNA sequence: TGCGCCAGCAGCCTGGACAGTTTTGTTGGCTACGAGCAGTACTTC.

In this sample, this clone turned up a few times. The chain has TRBV18 and TRBJ1-1; D is possibly TRBD1 (5 bases). This CDR3 is 15 amino acids long. CDR1 is KGHSH and CDR2 is LQKENI in the germline V gene. Trimming shortened V by 3 bases and J by 4 bases, and 15 bases separated the two germline ends. In nucleotides, the CDR3 is TGTGCCAGCTCACCCTCCGGGTCACAGGCCACTGAAGCTTTCTTT. Its translation is CASSPSGSQATEAFF.

This chain links TRBV19 with TRBJ1-4; 7 bases are a match to TRBD1. Germline CDR1 and CDR2: LNHDA and SQIVND (reference sequence). This CDR3 contains 15 residues. J was trimmed by 5 bases and V by 5 bases; bases with no gene match: 8. CDR3 sequence reads: CASSRHRGGNEKLFF. CDR3 nucleotide sequence: TGTGCCAGTAGTCGTCACAGGGGAGGAAATGAAAAACTGTTTTTT.

The J gene is TRBJ2-1, the V gene TRBV18, with 7 bases that match TRBD2. Trimming at V came to 3 bases and at J to 2 bases, leaving 1 base not matched to a gene. The CDR3 has 14 amino acids. Germline V gives CDR1 KGHSH, CDR2 LQKENI. CDR3 residues: CASSPGTTYNEQFF. The CDR3 region has the DNA TGTGCCAGCTCACCGGGGACTACCTACAATGAGCAGTTCTTC.

The rearrangement uses TRBV5-5 and TRBJ1-2; D not certain. Trimming removed 2 bases from V and 2 bases from J, with 10 bases in between. The CDR3 spans 14 residues. Germline V gene lookup returns CDR1 SGHKS and CDR2 YYEKEE (reference sequence). CDR3 amino acids: CASSFSGANYGYTF. DNA for the CDR3: TGTGCCAGCAGCTTTTCGGGTGCGAACTATGGCTACACCTTC.

The rearrangement uses TRBV7-6 and TRBJ2-3; 9 bases agree with TRBD1. V lost 5 bases and J lost 1; bases outside the gene matches: 4. The CDR3 is 15 residues long. Germline V gene lookup returns CDR1 SGHVS and CDR2 FNYEAQ. CDR3 nucleotide sequence: TGTGCCAGCAGCCCCGGGACAGGGCGCACAGATACGCAGTATTTT. Encoded protein: CASSPGTGRTDTQYF.

This clone came up once. This chain links TRBV23-1 with TRBJ1-2, with D uncertain. TRBV23-1 is an ORF for which the function is uncertain. Between the trimmed V and J ends, which lost 0 bases and 4 bases, there was a span of 15 bases. The CDR3 runs 16 residues. CDR3 residues: CASSQSGSSPLYGYTF. As DNA, the CDR3 is TGCGCCAGCAGTCAATCGGGCAGTTCGCCTCTCTATGGCTACACCTTC.

The CDR3 here is CASSYEGTGELFF. DNA of the CDR3: TGTGCCAGCAGTTACGAGGGCACCGGGGAGCTGTTTTTT. This chain uses TRBV6-5 with TRBJ2-2; the D gene is possibly TRBD2 (5 bases). V was clipped by 2 bases and J by 4 bases, with 5 bases between them. Germline-derived CDR1 and CDR2 are MNHEY and SVGAGI. The CDR3 covers 13 residues.

The chain combines TRBV10-3 with TRBJ2-1, with 9 positions matching TRBD2. The CDR3 sequence is 16 residues long. Unmatched junction bases numbered 10, after V lost 2 bases and J lost 8 bases. The germline V gene has CDR1 ENHRY and CDR2 SYGVKD. CDR3 coding DNA: TGTGCCATCAGTGAGCCATCACCGGGACTAGCTGATGAGCAGTTCTTC. It translates to CAISEPSPGLADEQFF.

This clone was seen just once. CDR3 coding DNA: TGTGCCAGCAGTGATGCGGGGCGGGAGACCCAGTACTTC. This translates into CASSDAGRETQYF. This rearrangement joins TRBV2 to TRBJ2-5; TRBD2 might be the D (6 bases). V was trimmed by 3 bases and J by 5 bases, leaving 10 bases between them. CDR1 and CDR2 from the germline V gene are SNHLY and FYNNEI. This CDR3 contains 13 residues.

CDR3 in DNA: TGCGCCAGCAGCATTCCACAGGGGGCAGCGAATGAAAAACTGTTTTTT. It specifies CASSIPQGAANEKLFF. The chain links TRBV5-1 to TRBJ1-4, with 9 bases fitting TRBD1. Germline V lookup: CDR1 SGHRS, CDR2 YFSETQ. This CDR3 has 16 residues. Trimming cost V 4 bases and J 5 bases; bases outside gene matches: 9. The full variable domain, in which reference TRBV5-1 and TRBJ1-4 provide the parts outside the CDR3, is KAGVTQTPRYLIKTRGQQVTLSCSPISGHRSVSWYQQTPGQGLQFLFEYFSETQRNKGNFPGRFSGRQFSNSRSEMNVSTLELGDSALYLCASSIPQGAANEKLFFGSGTQLSVL.

The V call is TRBV19, the J call TRBJ2-7; the match to TRBD2 covers 12 bases. J was trimmed by 0 bases and V by 10 bases; bases with no gene match: 7. Germline-derived CDR1 and CDR2 are LNHDA and SQIVND (reference sequence). The CDR3 sequence is 15 residues long. CDR3 residues: CATQLAGGSSYEQYF. CDR3 nucleotide sequence: TGTGCCACGCAGCTAGCGGGAGGGAGCTCCTACGAGCAGTACTTC.

The V gene is TRBV11-1, the J gene TRBJ2-5, with D possibly matching TRBD1 (5 bases). Germline CDR1 reads SGHAT; CDR2 reads FQDESV (reference sequence). Trimming cost V 1 base and J 0 bases, with 6 bases left between them. The CDR3 totals 14 residues. CDR3 in amino acids: CASSLGQYQETQYF. The CDR3 DNA is TGTGCCAGCAGCTTAGGACAGTACCAAGAGACCCAGTACTTC.

CDR3 in DNA: TGTGCCAGCAGTTACCAGGGGGCAGATACGCAGTATTTT. Translated, it gives CASSYQGADTQYF. This chain connects TRBV6-6 to TRBJ2-3; 7 nucleotides align to TRBD1. CDR3 size: 13 residues. Germline-derived CDR1 and CDR2 are MNHNY and SVGAGI (reference sequence). J lost 4 bases, V lost 2 bases, and 0 bases had no gene match.

The CDR3 protein is CASSPGGTGNNEQFF. In nucleotides, the CDR3 is TGTGCCAGCAGCCCAGGGGGGACAGGGAACAATGAGCAGTTCTTC. The V gene is TRBV7-3, the J gene TRBJ2-1; 9 nucleotides line up with TRBD1. The V gene's germline CDR1 is SGHTA and CDR2 FQGTGA. The J segment lost 5 bases and the V segment lost 5 bases, leaving 7 bases of the junction unmatched. CDR3 length equals 15 residues.

V and J are TRBV7-9 and TRBJ2-1; the match to TRBD1 covers 8 bases. The CDR3 spans 15 residues. Looked up from germline, CDR1 is SEHNR and CDR2 is FQNEAQ (reference sequence). V was pared by 4 bases and J by 4 bases, with 6 bases of the junction left unmatched. DNA of the CDR3: TGTGCCAGCAGCTCCACAGGGGGAAGGTACAATGAGCAGTTCTTC. Residues: CASSSTGGRYNEQFF.

The chain recombines TRBV7-3 with TRBJ2-3; possibly TRBD1 for D (5 bases). V was trimmed by 6 bases and J by 2 bases, leaving 12 bases between them. The germline CDR1 and CDR2 sequences are SGHTA and FQGTGA. The CDR3 has 14 residues. CDR3 amino acids: CASSYTGFTDTQYF. In DNA, the CDR3 is TGTGCCAGCAGTTATACAGGATTCACAGATACGCAGTATTTT.

The rearrangement joins TRBV5-1 to TRBJ1-3; D gene ambiguous. Germline lookup yields CDR1 SGHRS and CDR2 YFSETQ. The CDR3 runs 16 residues. Trimming cost V 1 base and J 2 bases, with 13 bases left between them. CDR3 sequence reads: CASSLSSQQAGNTIYF. The CDR3 DNA follows: TGCGCCAGCAGCTTGTCGAGCCAGCAGGCTGGAAACACCATATATTTT.

The V gene is TRBV28, the J gene TRBJ2-7, with 16 nucleotides matching TRBD2. With V trimmed by 8 bases and J by 2 bases, 3 bases remained unmatched. The CDR3 sequence is 15 residues long. Germline assignment: CDR1 MDHEN and CDR2 SYDVKM. CDR3: CASAGTSGRAYEQYF. CDR3 DNA: TGTGCCAGCGCGGGGACTAGCGGGAGGGCCTACGAGCAGTACTTC.

The gene calls are TRBV10-3 and TRBJ2-7; 14 bases line up with TRBD2. V shed 4 bases and J 6 bases; nucleotides not matched to a gene: 5. CDR3 length: 15 amino acids. Germline CDR1 is ENHRY and CDR2 is SYGVKD. DNA for the CDR3: TGTGCCATCAGTGCGGTCGGACTAGCGGGAGGCGAGCAGTACTTC. Translating gives CAISAVGLAGGEQYF.

The chain uses TRBV7-6 and TRBJ1-2, with D maybe TRBD1 (6 bases). Trimming took off 5 bases at V and 3 bases at J, with 13 bases between the two ends. The CDR3 runs 14 residues. The V gene's germline CDR1 is SGHVS and CDR2 FNYEAQ. CDR3 coding DNA: TGTGCCAGCAGCGATTACTACAGGGACTATGGCTACACCTTC. Amino acid sequence: CASSDYYRDYGYTF.

This clone was seen only once. This rearrangement joins TRBV25-1 to TRBJ2-1; TRBD2 is a possible D gene (7 bases). Per germline, CDR1 MGHDK and CDR2 SYGVNS. V dropped 4 bases and J dropped 6 bases, with 13 bases sitting between them. The CDR3 sequence is 14 residues long. As DNA, the CDR3 is TGTGCCAGCAGTGGGGACACTAGCGTCAATGAGCAGTTCTTC. It translates to CASSGDTSVNEQFF.

The chain is built from TRBV5-1 and TRBJ2-1; 9 nucleotides match TRBD1. Germline CDR1 is SGHRS and CDR2 is YFSETQ. The trim removed 5 bases at V and 5 bases at J, leaving 8 bases unmatched. This CDR3 has 15 amino acids. CDR3 amino acids: CASSERQGGHNEQFF. The CDR3 nucleotides are TGCGCCAGCAGTGAAAGACAGGGGGGACACAATGAGCAGTTCTTC.

The V and J genes are TRBV5-1 and TRBJ2-1; D is possibly TRBD2 (6 bases). The CDR3 is made up of 14 amino acids. With 3 bases removed from V and 5 bases from J, the gap between germline ends came to 12 bases. Per germline, CDR1 SGHRS and CDR2 YFSETQ. The CDR3 nucleotides are TGCGCCAGCAGCTCACGACTAGGTAACAATGAGCAGTTCTTC. Protein product: CASSSRLGNNEQFF.

This chain joins TRBV10-1 and TRBJ1-6, with a possible D match to TRBD1 (5 bases). The CDR3 runs 20 residues. V was shortened by 0 bases and J by 13 bases, with 31 bases between the two germline ends. CDR1 is WNHNN, CDR2 SYGVQD, per germline (reference sequence). The CDR3: CASSESPTADPSSPISPLHF. CDR3 coding DNA: TGCGCCAGCAGTGAGTCCCCGACAGCAGATCCTTCTTCACCCATCAGCCCCCTCCACTTT.